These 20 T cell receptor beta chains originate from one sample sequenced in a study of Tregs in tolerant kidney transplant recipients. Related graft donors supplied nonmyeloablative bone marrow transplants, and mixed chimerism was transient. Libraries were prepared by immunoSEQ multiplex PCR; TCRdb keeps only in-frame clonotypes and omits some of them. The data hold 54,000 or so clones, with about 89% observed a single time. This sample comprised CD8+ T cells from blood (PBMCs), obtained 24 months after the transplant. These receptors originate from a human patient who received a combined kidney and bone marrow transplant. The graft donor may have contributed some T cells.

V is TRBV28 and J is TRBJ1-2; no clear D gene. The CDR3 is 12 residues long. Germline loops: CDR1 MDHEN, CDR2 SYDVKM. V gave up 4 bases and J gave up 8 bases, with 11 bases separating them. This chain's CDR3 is CASSWGDRGYTF. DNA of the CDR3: TGTGCCAGCAGTTGGGGAGATCGGGGCTACACCTTC.

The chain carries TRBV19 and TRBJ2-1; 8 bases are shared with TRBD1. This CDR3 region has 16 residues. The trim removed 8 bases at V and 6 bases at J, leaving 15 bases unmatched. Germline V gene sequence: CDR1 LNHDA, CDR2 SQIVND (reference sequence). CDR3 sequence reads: CASPKVRTGIINEQFF. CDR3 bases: TGTGCCAGTCCCAAAGTACGGACAGGGATAATCAATGAGCAGTTCTTC.

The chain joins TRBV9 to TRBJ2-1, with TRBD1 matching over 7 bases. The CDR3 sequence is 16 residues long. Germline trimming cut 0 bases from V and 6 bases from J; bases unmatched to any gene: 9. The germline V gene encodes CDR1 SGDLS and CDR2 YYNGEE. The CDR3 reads CASSVDGRGTFNEQFF. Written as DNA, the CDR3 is TGTGCCAGCAGCGTAGACGGCAGGGGGACATTCAATGAGCAGTTCTTC.

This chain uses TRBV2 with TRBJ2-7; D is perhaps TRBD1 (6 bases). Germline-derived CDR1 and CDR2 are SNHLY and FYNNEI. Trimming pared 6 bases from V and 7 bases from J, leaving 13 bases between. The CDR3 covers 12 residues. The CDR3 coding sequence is TGTGCCAGCAGACCCACAGGGTTTGAGCAGTACTTC. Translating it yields CASRPTGFEQYF.

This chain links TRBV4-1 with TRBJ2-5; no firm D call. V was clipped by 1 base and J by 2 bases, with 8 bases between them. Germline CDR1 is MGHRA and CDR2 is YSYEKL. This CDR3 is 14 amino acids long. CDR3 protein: CASSQGPSQETQYF. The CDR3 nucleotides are TGCGCCAGCAGCCAAGGGCCTAGTCAAGAGACCCAGTACTTC.

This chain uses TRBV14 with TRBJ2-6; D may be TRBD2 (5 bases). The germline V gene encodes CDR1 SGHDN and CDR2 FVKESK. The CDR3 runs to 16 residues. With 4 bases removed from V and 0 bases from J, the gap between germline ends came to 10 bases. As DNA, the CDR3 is TGTGCCAGCAGCCTTGTGGGGAGCTCTGGGGCCAACGTCCTGACTTTC. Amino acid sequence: CASSLVGSSGANVLTF.

The CDR3 DNA reads TGTGCCAGTAGTGCCCTTCAGGGGATCGCCTGGTCAGATACGCAGTATTTT. This codes for CASSALQGIAWSDTQYF. The V gene is TRBV19, the J gene TRBJ2-3; D possibly corresponds to TRBD1 (6 bases). The V end was cut by 5 bases, the J end by 4 bases, with 22 bases between. The CDR3 runs 17 residues. The germline V gene has CDR1 LNHDA and CDR2 SQIVND (reference sequence).

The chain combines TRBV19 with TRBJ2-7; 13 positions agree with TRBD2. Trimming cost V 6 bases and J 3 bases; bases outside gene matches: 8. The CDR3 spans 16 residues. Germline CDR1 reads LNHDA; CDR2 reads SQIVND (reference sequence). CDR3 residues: CASSEGGLAGIYEQYF. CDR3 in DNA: TGTGCCAGTAGCGAGGGGGGACTAGCGGGAATCTACGAGCAGTACTTC.

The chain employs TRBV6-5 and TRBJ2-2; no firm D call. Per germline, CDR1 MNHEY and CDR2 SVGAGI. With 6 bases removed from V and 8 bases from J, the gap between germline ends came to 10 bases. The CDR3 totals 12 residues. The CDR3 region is CASRSTAGELFF. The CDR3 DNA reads TGTGCCAGCAGATCTACCGCGGGGGAGCTGTTTTTT.

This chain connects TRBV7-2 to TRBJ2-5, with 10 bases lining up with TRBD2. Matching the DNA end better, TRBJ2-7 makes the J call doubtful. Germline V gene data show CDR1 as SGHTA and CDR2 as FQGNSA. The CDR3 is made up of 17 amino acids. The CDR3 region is CASSLVVLAGEPGEQYF. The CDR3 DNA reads TGTGCCAGCAGCTTAGTAGTCCTAGCGGGGGAGCCTGGCGAGCAGTACTTC.

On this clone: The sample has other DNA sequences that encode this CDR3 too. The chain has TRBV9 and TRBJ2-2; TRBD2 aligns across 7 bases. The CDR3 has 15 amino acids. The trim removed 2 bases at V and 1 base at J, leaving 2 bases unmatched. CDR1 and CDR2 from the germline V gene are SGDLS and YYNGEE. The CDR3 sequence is CASSVWGGNTGELFF. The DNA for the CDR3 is TGTGCCAGCAGCGTGTGGGGGGGGAACACCGGGGAGCTGTTTTTT.

The DNA for the CDR3 is TGTGCCAGCAGTCCTATTACAGGGTCGCGAAACATTCAGTACTTC. Translation gives CASSPITGSRNIQYF. The rearrangement uses TRBV13 and TRBJ2-4, with D possibly matching TRBD1 (6 bases). The germline V and J ends were trimmed by 6 bases and 6 bases, with 18 bases remaining between them. The germline CDR1 and CDR2 sequences are PRHDT and FYEKMQ (reference sequence). This CDR3 contains 15 residues.

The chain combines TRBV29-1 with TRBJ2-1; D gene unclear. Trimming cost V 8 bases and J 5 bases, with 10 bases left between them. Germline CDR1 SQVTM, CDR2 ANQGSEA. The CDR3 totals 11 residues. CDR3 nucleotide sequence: TGCAGCCCAAGACTGAACAATGAGCAGTTCTTC. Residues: CSPRLNNEQFF.

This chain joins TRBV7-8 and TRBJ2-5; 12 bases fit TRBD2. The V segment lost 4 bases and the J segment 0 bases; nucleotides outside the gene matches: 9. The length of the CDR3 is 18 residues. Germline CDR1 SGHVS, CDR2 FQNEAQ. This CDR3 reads CASSYRLAGAPYQETQYF. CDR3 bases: TGTGCCAGCAGCTACCGACTAGCGGGAGCCCCGTACCAAGAGACCCAGTACTTC.

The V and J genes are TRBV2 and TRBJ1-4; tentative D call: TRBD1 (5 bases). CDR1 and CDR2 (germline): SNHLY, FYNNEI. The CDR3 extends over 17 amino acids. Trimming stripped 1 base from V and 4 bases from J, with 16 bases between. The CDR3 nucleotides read TGTGCCAGCAGTGAAGGTGGGGGGAGGCAGAATAATGAAAAACTGTTTTTT. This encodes CASSEGGGRQNNEKLFF.

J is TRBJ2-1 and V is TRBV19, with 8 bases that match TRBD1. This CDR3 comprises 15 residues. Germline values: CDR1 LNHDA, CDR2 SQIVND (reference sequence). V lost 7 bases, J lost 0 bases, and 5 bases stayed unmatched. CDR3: CASTLDRASYNEQFF. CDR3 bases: TGTGCCAGTACCCTGGACAGGGCCTCCTACAATGAGCAGTTCTTC.

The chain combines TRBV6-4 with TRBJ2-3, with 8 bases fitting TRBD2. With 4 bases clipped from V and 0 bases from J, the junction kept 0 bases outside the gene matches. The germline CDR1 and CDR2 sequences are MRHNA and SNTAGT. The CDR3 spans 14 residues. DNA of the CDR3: TGTGCCAGCAGTGCTAGCGGGAGCACAGATACGCAGTATTTT. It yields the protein CASSASGSTDTQYF.

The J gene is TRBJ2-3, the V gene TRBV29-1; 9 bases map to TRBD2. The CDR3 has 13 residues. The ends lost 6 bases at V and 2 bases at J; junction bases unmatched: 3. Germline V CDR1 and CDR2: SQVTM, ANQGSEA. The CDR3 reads CSVRTSVTDTQYF. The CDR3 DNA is TGCAGCGTCCGGACTAGCGTCACAGATACGCAGTATTTT.

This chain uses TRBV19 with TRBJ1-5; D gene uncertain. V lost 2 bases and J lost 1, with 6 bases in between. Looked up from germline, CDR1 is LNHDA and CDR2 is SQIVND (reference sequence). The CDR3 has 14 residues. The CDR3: CASSIWASNQPQHF. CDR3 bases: TGTGCCAGTAGTATATGGGCAAGCAATCAGCCCCAGCATTTT.

In DNA, the CDR3 is TGTGCCAGCAGCTTAGAAAGCCATACGCAGTATTTT. It specifies CASSLESHTQYF. This sequence joins TRBV13 and TRBJ2-3; D unresolved. The CDR3 length is 12 residues. V dropped 1 base and J dropped 7 bases, with 6 bases sitting between them. Germline loops: CDR1 PRHDT, CDR2 FYEKMQ (reference sequence).